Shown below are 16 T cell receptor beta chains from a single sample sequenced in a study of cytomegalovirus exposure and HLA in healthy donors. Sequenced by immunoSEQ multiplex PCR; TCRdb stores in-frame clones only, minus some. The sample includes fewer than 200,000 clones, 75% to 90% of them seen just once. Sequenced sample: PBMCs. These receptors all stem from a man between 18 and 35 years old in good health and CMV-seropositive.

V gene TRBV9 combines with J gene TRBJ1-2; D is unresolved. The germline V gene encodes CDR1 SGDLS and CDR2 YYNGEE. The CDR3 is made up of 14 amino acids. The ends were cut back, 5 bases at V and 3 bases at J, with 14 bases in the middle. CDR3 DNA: TGTGCCAGCAGTGACGCGGGGAGAGACTATGGCTACACCTTC. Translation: CASSDAGRDYGYTF. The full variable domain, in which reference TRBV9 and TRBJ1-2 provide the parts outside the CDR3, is DSGVTQTPKHLITATGQRVTLRCSPRSGDLSVYWYQQSLDQGLQFLIQYYNGEERAKGNILERFSAQQFPDLHSELNLSSLELGDSALYFCASSDAGRDYGYTFGSGTRLTVV.

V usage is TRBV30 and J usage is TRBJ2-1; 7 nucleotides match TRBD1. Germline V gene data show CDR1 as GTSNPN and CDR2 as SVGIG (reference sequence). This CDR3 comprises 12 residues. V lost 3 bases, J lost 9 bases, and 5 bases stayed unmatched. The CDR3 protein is CAWSLQGLEQFF. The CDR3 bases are TGTGCCTGGAGCTTACAGGGGCTTGAGCAGTTCTTC. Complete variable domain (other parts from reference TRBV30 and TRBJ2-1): SQTIHQWPATLVQPVGSPLSLECTVEGTSNPNLYWYRQAAGRGLQLLFYSVGIGQISSEVPQNLSASRPQDRQFILSSKKLLLSDSGFYLCAWSLQGLEQFFGPGTRLTVL.

CDR3 DNA sequence: TGTGCCAGCAGTGCTTGGGACAGGGGAACCGGGGAGCTGTTTTTT. It specifies CASSAWDRGTGELFF. This sequence joins TRBV27 and TRBJ2-2; 10 nucleotides align to TRBD1. Germline CDR1 reads MNHEY; CDR2 reads SMNVEV (reference sequence). The CDR3 runs 15 residues. The V and J ends lost 5 bases and 5 bases, in that order; junction bases with no gene match: 5.

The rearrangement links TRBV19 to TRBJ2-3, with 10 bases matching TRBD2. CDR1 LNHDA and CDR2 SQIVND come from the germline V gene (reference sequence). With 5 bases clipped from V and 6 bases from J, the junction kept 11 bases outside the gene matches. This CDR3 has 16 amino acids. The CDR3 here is CASSEGLAGAYDTQYF. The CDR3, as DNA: TGTGCCAGTAGTGAGGGGCTAGCGGGGGCCTATGATACGCAGTATTTT.

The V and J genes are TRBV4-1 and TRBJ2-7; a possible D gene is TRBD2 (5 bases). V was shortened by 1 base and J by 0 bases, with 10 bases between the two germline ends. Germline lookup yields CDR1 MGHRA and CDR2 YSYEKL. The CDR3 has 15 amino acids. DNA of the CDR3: TGCGCCAGCAGCCAAGTCCAGCGGATCTCCTACGAGCAGTACTTC. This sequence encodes CASSQVQRISYEQYF.

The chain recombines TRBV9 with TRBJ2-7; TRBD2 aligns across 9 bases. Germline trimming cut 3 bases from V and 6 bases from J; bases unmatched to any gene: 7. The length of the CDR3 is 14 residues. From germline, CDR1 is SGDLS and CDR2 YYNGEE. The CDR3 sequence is CASSASGVDGEQYF. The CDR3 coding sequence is TGTGCCAGCAGCGCTAGCGGGGTTGACGGCGAGCAGTACTTC.

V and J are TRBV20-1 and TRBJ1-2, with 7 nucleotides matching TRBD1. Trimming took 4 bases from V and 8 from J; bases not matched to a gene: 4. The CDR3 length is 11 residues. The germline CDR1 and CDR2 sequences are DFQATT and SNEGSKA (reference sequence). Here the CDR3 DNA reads TGCAGTGCTACACAGGGGAAGGGCTACACCTTC. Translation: CSATQGKGYTF.

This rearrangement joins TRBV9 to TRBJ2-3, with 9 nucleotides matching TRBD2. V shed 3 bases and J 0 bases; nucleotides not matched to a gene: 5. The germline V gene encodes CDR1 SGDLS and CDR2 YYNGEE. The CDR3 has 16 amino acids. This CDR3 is CASSETSGHSTDTQYF. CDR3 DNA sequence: TGTGCCAGCAGCGAGACTAGCGGCCATAGCACAGATACGCAGTATTTT. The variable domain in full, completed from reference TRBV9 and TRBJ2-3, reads DSGVTQTPKHLITATGQRVTLRCSPRSGDLSVYWYQQSLDQGLQFLIQYYNGEERAKGNILERFSAQQFPDLHSELNLSSLELGDSALYFCASSETSGHSTDTQYFGPGTRLTVL.

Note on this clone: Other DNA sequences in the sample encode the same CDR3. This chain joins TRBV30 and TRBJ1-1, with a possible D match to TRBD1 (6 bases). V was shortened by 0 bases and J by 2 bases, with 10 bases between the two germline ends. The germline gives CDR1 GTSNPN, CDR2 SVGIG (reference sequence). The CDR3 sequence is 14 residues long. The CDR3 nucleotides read TGTGCCTGGAGTGTCGGACAGCCCAACACTGAAGCTTTCTTT. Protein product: CAWSVGQPNTEAFF.

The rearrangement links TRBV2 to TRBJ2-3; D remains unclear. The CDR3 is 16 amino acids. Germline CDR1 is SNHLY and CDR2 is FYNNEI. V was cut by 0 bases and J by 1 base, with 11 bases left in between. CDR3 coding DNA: TGTGCCAGCAGTGAAGCGGCCAGTGGTCGCACAGATACGCAGTATTTT. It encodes CASSEAASGRTDTQYF. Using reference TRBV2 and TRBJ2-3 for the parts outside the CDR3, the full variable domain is EPEVTQTPSHQVTQMGQEVILRCVPISNHLYFYWYRQILGQKVEFLVSFYNNEISEKSEIFDDQFSVERPDGSNFTLKIRSTKLEDSAMYFCASSEAASGRTDTQYFGPGTRLTVL.

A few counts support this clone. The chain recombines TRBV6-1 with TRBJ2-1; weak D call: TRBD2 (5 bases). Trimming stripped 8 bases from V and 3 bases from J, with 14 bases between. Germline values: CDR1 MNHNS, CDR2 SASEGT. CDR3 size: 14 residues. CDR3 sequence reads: CASLSVAGYNEQFF. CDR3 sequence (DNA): TGTGCCAGCCTATCCGTCGCGGGCTACAATGAGCAGTTCTTC.

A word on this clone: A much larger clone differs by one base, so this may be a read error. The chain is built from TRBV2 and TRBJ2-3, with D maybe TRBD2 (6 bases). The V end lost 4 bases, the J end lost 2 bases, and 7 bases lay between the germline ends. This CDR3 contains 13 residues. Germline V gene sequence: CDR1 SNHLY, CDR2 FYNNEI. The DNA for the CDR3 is TGTGCCAGCAGTGCGGGGGTCACAGATACGCAGTATTTT. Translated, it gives CASSAGVTDTQYF.

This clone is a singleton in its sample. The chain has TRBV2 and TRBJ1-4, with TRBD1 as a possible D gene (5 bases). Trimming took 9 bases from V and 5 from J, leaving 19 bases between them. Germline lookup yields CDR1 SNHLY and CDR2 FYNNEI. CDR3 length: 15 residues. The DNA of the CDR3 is TGTGCCAGTAACAACGGAGGGACGGGGAATGAAAAACTGTTTTTT. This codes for CASNNGGTGNEKLFF.

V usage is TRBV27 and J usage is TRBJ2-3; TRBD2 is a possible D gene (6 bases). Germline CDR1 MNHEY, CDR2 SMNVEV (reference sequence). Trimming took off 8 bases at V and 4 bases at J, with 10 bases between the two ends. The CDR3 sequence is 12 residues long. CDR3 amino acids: CASRWGADTQYF. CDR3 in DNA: TGTGCCAGCCGCTGGGGGGCAGATACGCAGTATTTT.

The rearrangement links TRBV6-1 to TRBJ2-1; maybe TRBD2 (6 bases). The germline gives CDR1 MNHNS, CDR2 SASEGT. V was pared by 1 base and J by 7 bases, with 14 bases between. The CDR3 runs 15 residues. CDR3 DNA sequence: TGTGCCAGCAGTGAAGGATCAGCGGGTAGAAATGAGCAGTTCTTC. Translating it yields CASSEGSAGRNEQFF.

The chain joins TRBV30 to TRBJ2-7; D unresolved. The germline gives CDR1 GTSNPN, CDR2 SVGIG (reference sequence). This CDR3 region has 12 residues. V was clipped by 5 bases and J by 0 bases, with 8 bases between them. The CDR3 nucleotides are TGTGCCTGGGGTCAGATCTCCTACGAGCAGTACTTC. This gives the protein CAWGQISYEQYF.